These T cell receptor beta chains were read from a single sample in a study of post-analysis software for immune sequencing data. TCRdb re-called the PCR reads through MiXCR, storing one row per CDR3 protein. The sample holds approximately 260,000 distinct CDR3 sequences, 36% seen once. The sequencing input was blood. The receptors derive from a girl aged 5 to 17 with multiple sclerosis. Each CDR3 is given with its conserved first and last residue. Each record gives: clone size, V gene, J gene, D gene, CDR3 protein, CDR3 DNA. A D gene is named only where the DNA matches it firmly. Size values are once, few and many counts, or a class for expanded clones, and some rows have none.

clone_size: many
v_call: TRBV5-1
j_call: TRBJ1-1
d_call: .
cdr3_aa: CASSLDRGANTEAFF
cdr3_nt: TGCGCCAGCAGCTTGGACCGTGGCGCGAACACTGAAGCTTTCTTT

clone_size: many
v_call: TRBV5-1
j_call: TRBJ2-3
d_call: TRBD2
cdr3_aa: CASSLTVLAGGNTDTQYF
cdr3_nt: TGCGCCAGCAGCTTGACAGTGCTAGCGGGAGGAAACACAGATACGCAGTATTTT

clone_size: few
v_call: TRBV6-5
j_call: TRBJ2-1
d_call: TRBD2
cdr3_aa: CASSPRTSGRVEQFF
cdr3_nt: TGTGCCAGCAGTCCGAGGACTAGCGGGAGGGTTGAGCAGTTCTTC

clone_size: .
v_call: TRBV5-1
j_call: TRBJ1-1
d_call: TRBD1
cdr3_aa: CASSWADRNTKAFF
cdr3_nt: TGCGCCAGCAGCTGGGCGGACAGGAACACTAAAGCTTTCTTT

clone_size: many
v_call: TRBV20-1
j_call: TRBJ2-1
d_call: TRBD2
cdr3_aa: CSARETGTSSYNEQFF
cdr3_nt: TGCAGTGCTAGAGAAACGGGGACTAGCTCCTACAATGAGCAGTTCTTC

clone_size: .
v_call: TRBV20-1
j_call: TRBJ2-7
d_call: TRBD2
cdr3_aa: CSARDSGSGGPYEQYF
cdr3_nt: TGCAGTGCTAGAGATTCGGGGTCGGGAGGGCCCTACGAGCAGTACTTC

clone_size: many
v_call: TRBV12-3/TRBV12-4
j_call: TRBJ1-4
d_call: TRBD1
cdr3_aa: CASRYRDRTNEKLFF
cdr3_nt: TGTGCCAGCAGATACCGGGACAGAACTAATGAAAAACTGTTTTTT

clone_size: many
v_call: TRBV5-6
j_call: TRBJ2-3
d_call: TRBD1
cdr3_aa: CASSLDRGETDTQYF
cdr3_nt: TGTGCCAGCAGCCTGGACAGGGGGGAGACAGATACGCAGTATTTT

clone_size: .
v_call: TRBV4-2
j_call: TRBJ1-1
d_call: .
cdr3_aa: CASSQGAGWATEAFF
cdr3_nt: TGTGCCAGCAGCCAAGGAGCAGGGTGGGCCACTGAAGCTTTCTTT

clone_size: .
v_call: TRBV20-1
j_call: TRBJ1-2
d_call: .
cdr3_aa: CSAREGDLYGYTF
cdr3_nt: TGCAGTGCTAGAGAGGGGGACCTCTATGGCTACACCTTC

clone_size: many
v_call: TRBV20-1
j_call: TRBJ1-1
d_call: TRBD1
cdr3_aa: CSANRDSYNTEAFF
cdr3_nt: TGCAGTGCTAACCGGGACAGCTATAACACTGAAGCTTTCTTT

clone_size: once
v_call: TRBV7-3
j_call: TRBJ2-5
d_call: .
cdr3_aa: CASSASREDGEQYF
cdr3_nt: TGTGCCAGCAGCGCCTCAAGGGAGGATGGTGAGCAGTACTTC

clone_size: few
v_call: TRBV7-8
j_call: TRBJ1-5
d_call: .
cdr3_aa: CASSRHNPDRNQPQHF
cdr3_nt: TGTGCCAGCAGCCGACACAATCCGGATCGCAATCAGCCCCAGCATTTT

clone_size: many
v_call: TRBV9
j_call: TRBJ1-5
d_call: .
cdr3_aa: CARQGYRNQPQHF
cdr3_nt: TGTGCCAGACAGGGTTATCGCAATCAGCCCCAGCATTTT

clone_size: .
v_call: TRBV5-1
j_call: TRBJ1-1
d_call: .
cdr3_aa: CASSPGEGVNTEAFF
cdr3_nt: TGCGCCAGCAGCCCCGGTGAAGGGGTGAACACTGAAGCTTTCTTT

clone_size: .
v_call: TRBV7-8
j_call: TRBJ2-6
d_call: TRBD1
cdr3_aa: CASSLQRRTGTSGANVLTF
cdr3_nt: TGTGCCAGCAGCTTGCAGAGAAGGACAGGGACCTCTGGGGCCAACGTCCTGACTTTC

clone_size: many
v_call: TRBV7-2
j_call: TRBJ1-5
d_call: .
cdr3_aa: CASSSQLNQPQHF
cdr3_nt: TGTGCCAGCAGTTCCCAATTAAATCAGCCCCAGCATTTT

clone_size: .
v_call: TRBV7-2
j_call: TRBJ2-5
d_call: .
cdr3_aa: CASSLPVSETQYF
cdr3_nt: TGTGCCAGCAGCTTACCAGTTAGCGAGACCCAGTACTTC

clone_size: .
v_call: TRBV6-4
j_call: TRBJ2-3
d_call: .
cdr3_aa: CASSDGGSGTDTQYF
cdr3_nt: TGTGCCAGCAGTGACGGGGGGAGCGGGACAGATACGCAGTATTTT

clone_size: many
v_call: TRBV2
j_call: TRBJ2-5
d_call: .
cdr3_aa: CASSIRGSETQYF
cdr3_nt: TGTGCCAGCAGTATTAGAGGGTCGGAGACCCAGTACTTC

clone_size: .
v_call: TRBV15
j_call: TRBJ2-7
d_call: .
cdr3_aa: CATSRGAQGTYEQYF
cdr3_nt: TGTGCCACCAGCAGGGGGGCACAGGGTACCTACGAGCAGTACTTC

clone_size: many
v_call: TRBV28
j_call: TRBJ1-2
d_call: .
cdr3_aa: CASSSIDGASNYGYTF
cdr3_nt: TGTGCCAGCAGTTCCATAGACGGGGCTTCTAACTATGGCTACACCTTC

clone_size: .
v_call: TRBV20-1
j_call: TRBJ2-1
d_call: TRBD2
cdr3_aa: CSAKISGRGYNEQFF
cdr3_nt: TGCAGTGCTAAAATTAGCGGGAGAGGGTACAATGAGCAGTTCTTC

clone_size: few
v_call: TRBV25-1
j_call: TRBJ2-3
d_call: .
cdr3_aa: CASSEYWGRSTDTQYF
cdr3_nt: TGTGCCAGCAGTGAATATTGGGGGCGAAGCACAGATACGCAGTATTTT

clone_size: .
v_call: TRBV20-1
j_call: TRBJ1-1
d_call: .
cdr3_aa: CSAWYREGTEAFF
cdr3_nt: TGCAGTGCTTGGTACAGGGAGGGCACTGAAGCTTTCTTT

clone_size: many
v_call: TRBV5-1
j_call: TRBJ2-5
d_call: .
cdr3_aa: CASSLGGQLQETQYF
cdr3_nt: TGCGCCAGCAGCTTGGGGGGACAACTACAAGAGACCCAGTACTTC

clone_size: many
v_call: TRBV5-5
j_call: TRBJ1-2
d_call: .
cdr3_aa: CASSFSRSDGNYGYTF
cdr3_nt: TGTGCCAGCAGCTTTAGTCGGTCAGACGGAAACTATGGCTACACCTTC

clone_size: .
v_call: TRBV9
j_call: TRBJ2-1
d_call: TRBD2
cdr3_aa: CASSVGWTSGRDEQFF
cdr3_nt: TGTGCCAGCAGCGTGGGTTGGACTAGCGGGAGGGATGAGCAGTTCTTC

clone_size: once
v_call: TRBV7-2
j_call: TRBJ2-7
d_call: .
cdr3_aa: CASSALYEQYF
cdr3_nt: TGTGCCAGCAGCGCCCTCTACGAGCAGTACTTC

clone_size: many
v_call: TRBV6-5
j_call: TRBJ1-1
d_call: .
cdr3_aa: CASSYEGRNTEAFF
cdr3_nt: TGTGCCAGCAGTTACGAAGGCAGGAACACTGAAGCTTTCTTT

clone_size: .
v_call: TRBV20-1
j_call: TRBJ2-3
d_call: .
cdr3_aa: CSAPTSTDTQYF
cdr3_nt: TGCAGTGCTCCGACTAGCACAGATACGCAGTATTTT

clone_size: .
v_call: TRBV20-1
j_call: TRBJ2-3
d_call: .
cdr3_aa: CSASLREGAGTQYF
cdr3_nt: TGCAGTGCCAGCCTACGGGAGGGGGCCGGTACGCAGTATTTT

clone_size: many
v_call: TRBV2
j_call: TRBJ1-2
d_call: .
cdr3_aa: CASGLHGDGYTF
cdr3_nt: TGTGCCAGCGGGCTCCACGGGGATGGCTACACCTTC

clone_size: many
v_call: TRBV25-1
j_call: TRBJ2-3
d_call: TRBD1
cdr3_aa: CASGEQGGSADTQYF
cdr3_nt: TGTGCCAGCGGAGAACAGGGGGGATCGGCAGATACGCAGTATTTT

clone_size: .
v_call: TRBV15
j_call: TRBJ2-5
d_call: TRBD2
cdr3_aa: CATSRAIIAGEETQYF
cdr3_nt: TGTGCCACCAGCAGAGCAATTATAGCGGGGGAAGAGACCCAGTACTTC

clone_size: many
v_call: TRBV6-5
j_call: TRBJ2-1
d_call: TRBD2
cdr3_aa: CASKILTGGSYNEQFF
cdr3_nt: TGTGCCAGCAAAATTCTAACGGGAGGGTCCTACAATGAGCAGTTCTTC

clone_size: once
v_call: TRBV12-3/TRBV12-4
j_call: TRBJ2-3
d_call: .
cdr3_aa: CASRGRLWTDAQYF
cdr3_nt: TGTGCCAGCAGGGGGCGGTTGTGGACAGATGCGCAGTATTTT

clone_size: .
v_call: TRBV24-1
j_call: TRBJ2-2
d_call: .
cdr3_aa: CATSEGLRGVTGELFF
cdr3_nt: TGTGCCACCAGTGAAGGTCTGAGGGGCGTGACCGGGGAGCTGTTTTTT

clone_size: many
v_call: TRBV11-2
j_call: TRBJ2-1
d_call: TRBD1
cdr3_aa: CASTQGQSYNEQFF
cdr3_nt: TGTGCCAGCACCCAGGGACAGAGCTACAATGAGCAGTTCTTC

clone_size: many
v_call: TRBV12-3/TRBV12-4
j_call: TRBJ2-1
d_call: TRBD2
cdr3_aa: CASSPPRSSSGPNEQFF
cdr3_nt: TGTGCCAGCAGTCCTCCCAGGAGTTCTAGCGGCCCTAATGAGCAGTTCTTC

clone_size: .
v_call: TRBV19
j_call: TRBJ2-5
d_call: .
cdr3_aa: CASSTGPLRRHEQYF
cdr3_nt: TGTGCCAGTAGTACGGGACCTCTTCGTCGGCATGAGCAGTACTTC

clone_size: few
v_call: TRBV6-1
j_call: TRBJ1-1
d_call: TRBD1
cdr3_aa: CASSGQGRTEAFF
cdr3_nt: TGTGCCAGCAGCGGACAGGGGCGAACTGAAGCTTTCTTT

clone_size: many
v_call: TRBV2
j_call: TRBJ2-7
d_call: TRBD2
cdr3_aa: CASSQSGSSYEQYF
cdr3_nt: TGTGCCAGCAGTCAGAGCGGGAGCTCCTACGAGCAGTACTTC

clone_size: .
v_call: TRBV9
j_call: TRBJ2-2
d_call: .
cdr3_aa: CASSPRPRNTGELFF
cdr3_nt: TGTGCCAGCAGCCCCCGGCCAAGGAACACCGGGGAGCTGTTTTTT

clone_size: .
v_call: TRBV4-1
j_call: TRBJ1-2
d_call: TRBD1
cdr3_aa: CASSQDGQGWNLYGYTF
cdr3_nt: TGCGCCAGCAGCCAAGACGGACAGGGCTGGAACCTCTATGGCTACACCTTC

clone_size: .
v_call: TRBV20-1
j_call: TRBJ2-7
d_call: .
cdr3_aa: CSALDPGSYEQYF
cdr3_nt: TGCAGTGCCCTCGACCCGGGCTCCTACGAGCAGTACTTC

clone_size: few
v_call: TRBV6-5
j_call: TRBJ2-5
d_call: .
cdr3_aa: CASSYSQQGTTETQYF
cdr3_nt: TGTGCCAGCAGTTACTCTCAGCAGGGGACGACGGAGACCCAGTACTTC

clone_size: .
v_call: TRBV5-1
j_call: TRBJ1-1
d_call: .
cdr3_aa: CASSFFGLNTEAFF
cdr3_nt: TGCGCCAGCAGCTTTTTCGGTCTGAACACTGAAGCTTTCTTT

clone_size: few
v_call: TRBV27
j_call: TRBJ1-5
d_call: TRBD1
cdr3_aa: CASSLSGQGAWSNQPQHF
cdr3_nt: TGTGCCAGCAGTTTATCGGGACAGGGGGCTTGGAGCAATCAGCCCCAGCATTTT

clone_size: many
v_call: TRBV9
j_call: TRBJ2-3
d_call: .
cdr3_aa: CASSAARDTQYF
cdr3_nt: TGTGCCAGCAGCGCCGCGCGTGATACGCAGTATTTT

clone_size: many
v_call: TRBV20-1
j_call: TRBJ1-2
d_call: TRBD1
cdr3_aa: CSARDPDRPSGYTF
cdr3_nt: TGCAGTGCTAGAGACCCGGACAGGCCTTCCGGCTACACCTTC